This paragraph covers one T cell receptor beta chain sequence. Its target is unknown. Researchers reported that TCR beta cDNA libraries carried unique molecular identifiers. One entry per CDR3 protein results from TCRdb running MiXCR on the PCR reads. Altogether about 820,000 distinct CDR3 sequences are present, around 53% being singletons, with the ten largest covering roughly 4.4%. Per germline, CDR1 SEHNR and CDR2 FQNEAQ (reference sequence). Trimming cost V 4 bases and J 2 bases, with 21 bases left between them. The CDR3 totals 18 residues. The record originates from a study of post-analysis software for immune sequencing data. General study results and limits: In patients, a few TRBV segments were more frequent than in controls, with TRBV5-6, TRBV5-1 and TRBV20-1 among them. Compared against controls, patients with multiple sclerosis displayed significantly lower normalized Chao1 diversity.

This TCR came from a girl under 18 with multiple sclerosis. The rearrangement links TRBV7-9 to TRBJ2-1; either TRBD1 or TRBD2 may supply D (6 bases each). Source material: blood. The CDR3 is CASSYHRGLERAYNEQFF. As DNA, the CDR3 is TGTGCCAGCAGCTACCACCGGGGGCTCGAACGGGCCTACAATGAGCAGTTCTTC.